This T cell receptor beta chain was sequenced in a study of blood T cell repertoires in COVID-19. The wider study: Two consecutive negative NP/OP PCR tests, clearance, or resolved symptoms defined Cohort 3 recovery. The United States, Italy and Spain were the sources of the acute and convalescent COVID-19 samples.

Recruits, aged about 18 to 95 years, lived in some 25 US areas. The germline gives CDR1 SNHLY, CDR2 FYNNEI. The CDR3 loop spans 14 amino acids. V shed 10 bases, J shed 7 bases, and the junction held 10 bases outside the gene matches. This clone was picked up one time. In the authors' methods: Reference gene primer amplification in the assay estimated nucleated cell counts. The data were produced by immunoSEQ multiplex PCR, yet TCRdb's version contains in-frame clones alone and is incomplete. The D gene and trimming were derived from the DNA, and the V and J assignments and clone size from that table. The sample contains more than 300,000 clones, approximately 89% of which appear only once.

This receptor was taken from a man aged 35 to 55 in a cohort exposed to, infected with or recovered from COVID-19 (not recorded which). Sequencing was carried out using PBMCs or T cells enriched from blood (not recorded which). This chain connects TRBV2 to TRBJ2-1; 10 bases agree with TRBD2. CDR3 sequence reads: CATSLAGTQNEQFF. CDR3 bases: TGTGCCACCTCACTAGCGGGGACACAAAATGAGCAGTTCTTC.